This T cell receptor (beta chain) was identified during a study of CD8 T cells in Susac syndrome. RNA totalling about 0.45 to 1 ug underwent reverse transcription with random hexamers. Amplification of the TCR beta CDR3 was carried out by immunoSEQ multiplex PCR, which spanned a total of 54 Vbeta and 13 Jbeta segments. A single record per CDR3 protein comes from TCRdb applying MiXCR to the immunoSEQ multiplex PCR reads. The repertoire holds more than 95,000 distinct CDR3 sequences, with 85% to 95% as singletons. The CDR3 loop spans 13 amino acids. The V gene's germline CDR1 is MNHEY and CDR2 SVGAGI. V lost 6 bases, J lost 6 bases, and 14 bases lay in between.

The chain combines TRBV6-5 with TRBJ1-1, with D possibly being TRBD1 (5 bases). The sequencing sample was made of CD8+ T cells from PBMCs. This receptor was identified in a human donor with multiple sclerosis. As DNA, the CDR3 is TGTGCCAGCAGCCTCCTCCGGGGGGCTGAAGCTTTCTTT. It is translated as CASSLLRGAEAFF.